This T cell receptor beta chain was obtained from a study of blood T cell repertoires in COVID-19. Generated by immunoSEQ multiplex PCR, the TCRdb table keeps only in-frame clones and is missing some. The sample shows almost 65,000 clones, around 90% of them seen only once. This clone has a single count. Cohort 3 donors were reported recovered after two negative PCRs, clearance, or symptom resolution. This receptor was identified in a woman aged 40 to 55 who had recovered from COVID-19. Sequenced material: PBMCs or T cells enriched from blood (not recorded which).

The CDR3 nucleotides are TGTGCCAGTGAAGGGGGCACAGGGAGAATGGGTTCACCCCTCCACTTT. Translating it yields CASEGGTGRMGSPLHF. This chain joins TRBV2 and TRBJ1-6; 7 bases are a match to TRBD1. Per the germline V gene, CDR1 is SNHLY and CDR2 is FYNNEI. The CDR3 is 16 amino acids. Trimming cost V 9 bases and J 9 bases; bases outside gene matches: 17.